Described below is a single TCR beta chain sequence and its context. Its antigen is not yet known. No base quality information exists; no much larger clone differs at one position. This entry comes from a study of blood T cell repertoires in COVID-19 (TCRdb year 2020). For the study in its entirety: Samples covering the acute and convalescent phases of COVID-19 were provided by collaborators in the United States, Italy and Spain. The material from the prospective study consisted of cDNA or gDNA derived from T cells, B-cell-depleted T cells, or PBMCs. Subjects who had been exposed to COVID-19, were actively infected with it, or had recovered from it provided the deeply sampled blood TCRbeta repertoires that made up the dataset. The repertoires were made available in a free public database intended to serve as a resource for research on the immune response to SARS-CoV-2. The samples were drawn from the first 160 participants of the ongoing ImmuneRACE study and from more than 1,000 subjects provided by 6 global collaborators. A de-identified subject ID, COVID-19 status, age in years and sex were almost always included in the sample metadata. Where available, HLA class I and class II types were obtained from metadata supplied by the sample provider rather than from assay-based typing.

Broad study findings and their caveats: How much clinical and demographic metadata was included differed by source and by participant, and the metadata was provided uncurated.

Samples from volunteer blood donors who had recovered from COVID-19 were contributed by a second Seattle source. Each collaborating institution followed its own protocols to collect whole blood in K2EDTA tubes. For TCRbeta analysis, collaborators shipped samples as frozen whole blood, isolated PBMCs, or DNA extracted from either of those sample types. The immunoSEQ Assay, a bias-controlled multiplex PCR, was used to amplify TCRbeta CDR3 regions from genomic DNA. On the authors' methods: Within the assay, amplification of reference gene primers was used to estimate how many nucleated cells each sample contained. To quantify the absolute abundance of each unique TCRbeta CDR3 rearrangement, sequence reads were collapsed and filtered. For each sample, productive Simpson clonality was calculated as the square root of Simpson's diversity index over productive rearrangements. TCRdb took this table from immuneACCESS and kept in-frame rearrangements with V and J called. Such tables lack part of the clones; where checked against another copy, unresolved V genes explain under half of the gap, and the rest is unexplained. V and J calls and clone size come straight from that table; D and trimming were deduced from the DNA. The sample table shows about 280,000 clones, and about nine tenths are seen once. About 2.2% of the sample rests with the top ten.

The TCR originated in a woman aged 45-59 years who had recovered from COVID-19. The source material was peripheral blood.

CDR3 reads: CASSLDRYTGELFF. The nucleotide sequence is given as TGCGCCAGCAGCTTGGACAGGTATACCGGGGAGCTGTTTTTT. The rearrangement combines TRBV5-1 with TRBJ2-2, with a weak D call of TRBD1 (5 bases match). Measured from the cysteine to the phenylalanine, the CDR3 is 14 residues long. This entry keeps only the CDR3 DNA: 42 bases, framed from base 1. Looking up the germline V gene yields CDR1 SGHRS and CDR2 YFSETQ. The V and J ends are trimmed by 0 bases and 5 bases, leaving 8 bases between them.